These 15 T cell receptor beta chains came from one sample sequenced in a study of shared clonotypes between healthy human individuals. This table comes from immunoSEQ multiplex PCR, and its TCRdb copy is limited to in-frame clones, with some not included. The table shows roughly 2.1 million clones, with roughly 91% occurring only once. CD45RO-negative cells were positively selected for CCR7, leaving out terminally differentiated effector memory CD45RA+ cells. Sequenced: naive CD8+ T cells from PBMCs. Receptors originate from a man aged 18 to 30 in good health. Some clones in this sample may be carry-over from other donors' samples.

The chain has TRBV27 and TRBJ1-1; D might be TRBD1 (6 bases). Between the trimmed V and J ends, which lost 5 bases and 6 bases, there was a span of 13 bases. The germline gives CDR1 MNHEY, CDR2 SMNVEV (reference sequence). The CDR3 runs 13 residues. The CDR3 loop reads CASSVRGGAEAFF. In nucleotides, the CDR3 is TGTGCCAGCAGTGTCAGGGGAGGCGCTGAAGCTTTCTTT.

The gene calls are TRBV28 and TRBJ2-7; no definite D call. CDR1 and CDR2 (germline): MDHEN, SYDVKM. The CDR3 runs to 13 residues. The ends were cut back, 2 bases at V and 8 bases at J, with 13 bases in the middle. The CDR3 DNA reads as TGTGCCAGCAGTTTAAGGTCCGATCATCAGCAGTACTTC. Translated, it gives CASSLRSDHQQYF. Combining the CDR3 with reference TRBV28 and TRBJ2-7 gives the whole variable domain DVKVTQSSRYLVKRTGEKVFLECVQDMDHENMFWYRQDPGLGLRLIYFSYDVKMKEKGDIPEGYSVSREKKERFSLILESASTNQTSMYLCASSLRSDHQQYFGPGTRLTVT.

V is TRBV11-1 and J is TRBJ2-7, with D possibly matching TRBD2 (5 bases). The CDR3 runs 15 residues. Germline CDR1 and CDR2: SGHAT and FQDESV (reference sequence). The V gene lost 0 bases and the J gene lost 2 bases, with 11 bases spanning the gap. The CDR3 nucleotides are TGTGCCAGCAGCTTAGCGGGAGTCGGGGCCTACGAGCAGTACTTC. Translating it yields CASSLAGVGAYEQYF.

The V and J genes are TRBV7-9 and TRBJ2-7; a possible D gene is TRBD1 (5 bases). Germline-derived CDR1 and CDR2 are SEHNR and FQNEAQ (reference sequence). Trimming stripped 5 bases from V and 2 bases from J, with 13 bases between. The CDR3 is made up of 14 amino acids. CDR3 amino acids: CASSPKLGAYEQYF. The CDR3 DNA reads TGTGCCAGCAGCCCTAAGTTAGGGGCCTACGAGCAGTACTTC.

The chain employs TRBV4-3 and TRBJ1-2; tentative D call: TRBD1 (5 bases). The CDR3 loop spans 17 amino acids. V gave up 0 bases and J gave up 3 bases, with 17 bases separating them. CDR1 LGHNA and CDR2 YSLEER come from the germline V gene. In DNA, the CDR3 is TGCGCCAGCAGCCAAGATATTGATGGGGGACGGTACTATGGCTACACCTTC. This gives the protein CASSQDIDGGRYYGYTF.

The CDR3 loop reads CASSSRLAVPYEQYF. The CDR3 DNA is TGTGCCAGCAGCTCCCGACTAGCGGTTCCCTACGAGCAGTACTTC. The chain couples TRBV7-9 to TRBJ2-7; 9 bases align to TRBD2. V shed 4 bases and J 2 bases; nucleotides not matched to a gene: 6. The CDR3 contains 15 residues. Germline CDR1 is SEHNR and CDR2 is FQNEAQ (reference sequence).

The V and J genes are TRBV15 and TRBJ1-1; TRBD1 is a possible D gene (5 bases). CDR1 LNHNV and CDR2 YYDKDF come from the germline V gene (reference sequence). The CDR3 sequence is 15 residues long. V was trimmed by 1 base and J by 4 bases, leaving 13 bases between them. CDR3 region: CATSRARGGGTEAFF. For the CDR3, the DNA is TGTGCCACCAGCAGAGCTAGGGGCGGGGGCACTGAAGCTTTCTTT.

The chain couples TRBV5-1 to TRBJ1-1; D call uncertain. Germline V CDR1 and CDR2: SGHRS, YFSETQ. The CDR3 is 16 residues long. Between the trimmed V and J ends, which lost 3 bases and 4 bases, there was a span of 19 bases. In DNA form, the CDR3 reads TGCGCCAGCAGCTCCACCCCGGGTCGTCAGACCACTGAAGCTTTCTTT. This gives the protein CASSSTPGRQTTEAFF.

The chain carries TRBV6-1 and TRBJ2-7, with D possibly called TRBD1 or TRBD2 (5 bases each). Per germline, CDR1 MNHNS and CDR2 SASEGT. This CDR3 region has 18 residues. The germline V and J ends were trimmed by 0 bases and 5 bases, with 23 bases remaining between them. CDR3 sequence reads: CASSEADPNRDGAHEQYF. CDR3 DNA sequence: TGTGCCAGCAGTGAAGCCGACCCGAACCGGGACGGAGCACACGAGCAGTACTTC.

The chain carries TRBV11-2 and TRBJ2-3; D might be TRBD1 (6 bases). CDR1 SGHAT and CDR2 FQNNGV come from the germline V gene. Trimming shortened V by 4 bases and J by 0 bases, and 14 bases separated the two germline ends. The length of the CDR3 is 16 residues. The CDR3 is CASSSRTVSSTDTQYF. The DNA for the CDR3 is TGTGCCAGCAGCTCCCGGACAGTGAGTAGCACAGATACGCAGTATTTT.

The chain is built from TRBV5-1 and TRBJ2-1, with D possibly TRBD1 on 6 matching bases. V was trimmed by 0 bases and J by 8 bases, leaving 18 bases between them. CDR1 and CDR2 (germline): SGHRS, YFSETQ. The CDR3 length is 16 residues. As DNA, the CDR3 is TGCGCCAGCAGCTTGGTCCCACAGGGCGCACTCGATGAGCAGTTCTTC. Amino acid sequence: CASSLVPQGALDEQFF.

The CDR3 protein is CASSLGPAGAEGNEQFF. CDR3 DNA: TGTGCCAGCAGCTTAGGACCAGCGGGAGCGGAAGGGAATGAGCAGTTCTTC. V gene TRBV11-2 combines with J gene TRBJ2-1; 8 bases fit TRBD2. Germline trimming cut 1 base from V and 7 bases from J; bases unmatched to any gene: 12. The CDR3 covers 17 residues. The germline CDR1 and CDR2 sequences are SGHAT and FQNNGV.

The V and J genes are TRBV4-3 and TRBJ2-7; a possible D gene is TRBD2 (5 bases). With 2 bases removed from V and 3 bases from J, the gap between germline ends came to 14 bases. The germline gives CDR1 LGHNA, CDR2 YSLEER. The CDR3 is 15 residues long. The CDR3 here is CASSQNRFTSYEQYF. CDR3 sequence (DNA): TGCGCCAGCAGCCAAAATAGGTTCACTAGCTACGAGCAGTACTTC.

The chain is built from TRBV5-1 and TRBJ1-1; TRBD1 matches at 12 bases. Unmatched junction bases numbered 12, after V lost 5 bases and J lost 1 base. CDR3 length: 18 residues. Germline CDR1 and CDR2: SGHRS and YFSETQ. CDR3 DNA sequence: TGCGCCAGCAGTCTTAGGGGACAGGGGGCTCGTGGGAACACTGAAGCTTTCTTT. This translates into CASSLRGQGARGNTEAFF.

The rearrangement joins TRBV7-9 to TRBJ2-1; perhaps TRBD2 as D (5 bases). Germline V lookup: CDR1 SEHNR, CDR2 FQNEAQ (reference sequence). Trimming cost V 8 bases and J 5 bases, with 10 bases left between them. This CDR3 spans 12 amino acids. The CDR3 nucleotides are TGTGCCAGCCGGGATCTAAACAATGAGCAGTTCTTC. Amino acids: CASRDLNNEQFF.